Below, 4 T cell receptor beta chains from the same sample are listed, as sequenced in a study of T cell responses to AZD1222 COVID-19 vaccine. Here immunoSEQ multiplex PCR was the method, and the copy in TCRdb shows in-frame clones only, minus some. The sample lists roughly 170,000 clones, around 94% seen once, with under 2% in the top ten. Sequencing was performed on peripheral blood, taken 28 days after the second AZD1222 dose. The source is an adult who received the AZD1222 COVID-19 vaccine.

CDR3 amino acids: CASSTPSDSNQPQHF. As DNA, the CDR3 is TGTGCCAGCAGCACCCCAAGCGATAGCAATCAGCCCCAGCATTTT. The rearrangement links TRBV21-1 to TRBJ1-5. TRBV21-1 is reported as a pseudogene. This CDR3 comprises 15 residues.

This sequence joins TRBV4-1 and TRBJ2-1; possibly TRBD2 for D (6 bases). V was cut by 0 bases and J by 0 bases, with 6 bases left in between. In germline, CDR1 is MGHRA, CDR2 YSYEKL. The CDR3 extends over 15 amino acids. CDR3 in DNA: TGCGCCAGCAGCCAAGAGACTAGCTCCTACAATGAGCAGTTCTTC. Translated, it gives CASSQETSSYNEQFF.

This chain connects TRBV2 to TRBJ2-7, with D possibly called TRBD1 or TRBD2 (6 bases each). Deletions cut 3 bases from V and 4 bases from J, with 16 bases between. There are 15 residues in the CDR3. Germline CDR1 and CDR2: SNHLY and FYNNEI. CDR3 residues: CASSDLGGGRYEQYF. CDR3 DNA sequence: TGTGCCAGCAGTGATTTAGGGGGAGGAAGGTACGAGCAGTACTTC. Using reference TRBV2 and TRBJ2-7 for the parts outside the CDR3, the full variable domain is EPEVTQTPSHQVTQMGQEVILRCVPISNHLYFYWYRQILGQKVEFLVSFYNNEISEKSEIFDDQFSVERPDGSNFTLKIRSTKLEDSAMYFCASSDLGGGRYEQYFGPGTRLTVT.

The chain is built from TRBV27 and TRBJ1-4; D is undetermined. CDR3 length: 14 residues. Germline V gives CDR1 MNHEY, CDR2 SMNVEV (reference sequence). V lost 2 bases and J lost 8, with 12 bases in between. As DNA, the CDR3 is TGTGCCAGCAGTTTAACCCGGACCGGGGAAAAACTGTTTTTT. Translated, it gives CASSLTRTGEKLFF.